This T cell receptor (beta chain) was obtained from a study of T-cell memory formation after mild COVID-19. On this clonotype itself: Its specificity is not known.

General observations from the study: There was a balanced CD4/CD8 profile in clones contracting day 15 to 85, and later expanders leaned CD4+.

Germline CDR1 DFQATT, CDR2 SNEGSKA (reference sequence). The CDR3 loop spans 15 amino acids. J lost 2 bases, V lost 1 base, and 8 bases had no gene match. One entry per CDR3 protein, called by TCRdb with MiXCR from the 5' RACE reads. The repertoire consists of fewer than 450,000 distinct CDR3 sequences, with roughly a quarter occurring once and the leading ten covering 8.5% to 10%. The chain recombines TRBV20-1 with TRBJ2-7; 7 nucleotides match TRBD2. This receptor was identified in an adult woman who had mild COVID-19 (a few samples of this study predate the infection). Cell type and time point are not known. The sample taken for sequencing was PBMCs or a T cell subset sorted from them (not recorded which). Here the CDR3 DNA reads TGCAGTGCTAGAGTGGTAGCGGGTTTACCCTACGAGCAGTACTTC. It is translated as CSARVVAGLPYEQYF.